What follows is one T cell receptor (beta chain) and its context. This clone has just one count. Its cognate antigen has yet to be identified. No base qualities exist here, and no much larger clone lies one base off it. The sample's treatment or condition label is to be understood as: around 19 received Ad26.COV2.S at low or high dose, single or two shots; roughly five received placebo; per-sample allocation not given. Repertoires of vaccine and placebo recipients were sequenced from samples taken on day 63 after the first injection. Cohort 1b enrolled some 25 adults aged 18-55 years at a single site in Boston, USA, between 29 July and 7 August 2020. Ad26.COV2.S was a replication-incompetent adenovirus type 26 vector that expressed a prefusion-stabilized SARS-CoV-2 spike protein derived from the original Wuhan strain. This record belongs to a study of Ad26.COV2.S vaccination and SARS-CoV-2 variants (dated by TCRdb to the early 2020s). At the level of the whole study: Donors in the vaccine arm were drawn from COV1001, a phase I-IIa trial of Ad26.COV2.S in healthy adults that was multicentre, randomized, double-blind and placebo-controlled. Ad26.COV2.S was administered intramuscularly at 5 x 10^10 or 1 x 10^11 viral particles, either as a single shot or as two shots given 56 days apart. The specificity and breadth of SARS-CoV-2-reactive T cell receptors after Ad26.COV2.S vaccination were assessed by TCRbeta repertoire sequencing. A total of roughly 30 samples were included in the TCR-sequenced set, comprising around 20 Ad26.COV2.S vaccine recipients, 5 placebo recipients and 8 SARS-CoV-2 convalescent individuals. Participants in the trial were split at random into five groups of five each, receiving low-dose or high-dose Ad26.COV2.S once or twice, or else placebo on both occasions. Throughout the experiments and outcome assessment, investigators stayed blinded to trial group allocation.

The immunoSEQ Assay was the method used to sequence TCRbeta CDR3 regions. After extraction, genomic DNA underwent amplification by bias-controlled multiplex PCR, followed by high-throughput sequencing. The paper's data handling went like this. To quantify the absolute abundance of every unique TCRbeta CDR3 region, sequences were collapsed and filtered. T cell fraction was estimated by normalizing TCRbeta template counts to usable DNA, with usable DNA measured through amplification of reference genes found in all nucleated cells. Repertoire TCRs were annotated as SARS-CoV-2-specific when V gene, CDR3 amino acid sequence and J gene were exactly matched to a known reactive TCR set. The reference SARS-CoV-2 TCR set was obtained from MIRA and was filtered for enrichment in COVID-19-positive ImmuneCODE repertoires, whereby public or cross-reactive TCRs were removed. Based on the MIRA antigens, annotated TCRs were further analysed at the level of specific ORF or position within ORF. Breadth was defined as annotated unique rearrangements over total unique productive rearrangements; depth was the summed frequency of those rearrangements. Two-sided Wilcoxon rank-sum tests were used to compare TCR breadth between groups. TCRdb's version of the immuneACCESS table is confined to in-frame rearrangements and falls short of the full clone set. An unresolved V gene accounts for under half of the shortfall where checked; the remainder is of unknown origin. V, J and clone size are taken as reported in that table, and D and trimming were inferred from the DNA itself. Recorded for this sample are approximately 480,000 clones; around 90% of them occurred a single time. Together, the top ten hold 9.5% to 15% of the sample.

General findings and caveats noted by the study authors: Spike-specific TCR breadth was higher in Ad26.COV2.S recipients than in placebo recipients (P = 0.0014). Non-spike TCR breadth was comparable between vaccine and placebo recipients, consistent with the vaccine containing only spike. After vaccination, substantial breadth of spike-specific CD8+ and CD4+ T cell responses was reported. Comparing responses between vaccine doses or regimens was not something the study was powered to do. The authors noted that total T cell responses may have been underestimated by the TCR breadth and depth analyses.

Measured from the cysteine to the phenylalanine, the CDR3 is 14 residues long. Here the CDR3 DNA is all that survives: 42 bases in frame from base 1. The V and J ends are trimmed by 5 bases and 9 bases, leaving 17 bases between them. As encoded in the germline V gene, CDR1 is SGHTA while CDR2 is FQGNSA. The sample consisted of peripheral blood, taken in a trial of Ad26.COV2.S vaccine versus placebo. The chain is encoded by TRBV7-2 joined to TRBJ2-1, with the D gene uncertain. The receptor's source is a person aged 18-60 years who received the Ad26.COV2.S COVID-19 vaccine or a placebo. The CDR3 reads CASSPRWDHGEQFF. The nucleotide sequence reads TGTGCCAGCAGCCCCCGATGGGATCACGGTGAGCAGTTCTTC.